This T cell receptor (beta chain) came from a study of blood T cell repertoires in COVID-19. Overall study context: From the United States, Italy and Spain came samples of acute and convalescent COVID-19. In each case, the material was cDNA or gDNA derived from T cells, B-cell-depleted T cells, or PBMCs.

Per the study methods: Amplification from reference gene primers served as the basis for estimated nucleated cell counts. Sequencing was performed with immunoSEQ multiplex PCR; in TCRdb, only in-frame clones are kept and a portion is missing. That table furnishes V, J and clone size, whereas the DNA furnished D and trimming. The sample holds around 75,000 clones, approximately 86% seen once. This sequence was found in a man aged 70 or older with active COVID-19. Material for sequencing was peripheral blood.

CDR3 amino acids: CASSSASGQDTQYF. CDR3 sequence (DNA): TGTGCCAGCAGCTCTGCGAGCGGACAGGATACGCAGTATTTT. V and J are TRBV5-4 and TRBJ2-3; D possibly corresponds to TRBD1 (6 bases). The CDR3 sequence is 14 residues long. The V end was cut by 3 bases, the J end by 6 bases, with 14 bases between. Germline CDR1 is SGHNT and CDR2 is YYREEE (reference sequence).